Reported below is one T cell receptor (beta chain). The antigen remains unidentified. This table comes from immunoSEQ multiplex PCR, and its TCRdb copy is limited to in-frame clones, with some not included. This table holds around 120,000 clones, about 94% found once. The data are from a study of siplizumab effects on memory and regulatory T cells. Study-level results: Roughly 75-96% of proliferating clones (CD4+ or CD8+) could not be assigned a naive or memory phenotype. Siplizumab produced a significant reduction in alloreactive sequences that were traceable to unstimulated CD4+ memory cells.

The V gene's germline CDR1 is SGDLS and CDR2 YYNGEE. Unmatched junction bases numbered 9, after V lost 4 bases and J lost 6 bases. The CDR3 runs to 16 residues. The rearrangement joins TRBV9 to TRBJ2-6; 8 bases fit TRBD1. The source is a human donor in good health. The sequencing input was non-Treg CD4+ T cells sorted from blood. The CDR3 region has the DNA TGTGCCAGCAGCCGAAGGACAGGGTATGAGGCCAACGTCCTGACTTTC. This encodes CASSRRTGYEANVLTF.